A single sample is the source of the 21 T cell receptor beta chains below, sequenced in a study of cytomegalovirus exposure and HLA in healthy donors. The PCR ran on 60 Vbeta and 13 Jbeta primers. Sequencing was performed with immunoSEQ multiplex PCR; in TCRdb, only in-frame clones are kept and a portion is missing. The sample has 200,000 to 250,000 clones; over 60% are singletons. Sequencing was done on a sample of PBMCs. All receptors derive from a man younger than 35 in good health and CMV-seronegative.

The rearrangement joins TRBV7-2 to TRBJ2-3; a weak D match, TRBD2 (6 bases). This CDR3 region has 15 residues. Per the germline V gene, CDR1 is SGHTA and CDR2 is FQGNSA. The germline V and J ends were trimmed by 5 bases and 3 bases, with 15 bases remaining between them. This CDR3 is CASSLGTPGTDTQYF. DNA of the CDR3: TGTGCCAGCAGCCTCGGGACTCCCGGAACAGATACGCAGTATTTT.

V gene TRBV7-2 combines with J gene TRBJ1-1; the D is unclear. Germline values: CDR1 SGHTA, CDR2 FQGNSA. V lost 3 bases, J lost 1 base, and 9 bases lay in between. The CDR3 sequence is 14 residues long. The CDR3 loop reads CASSFLFRNTEAFF. CDR3 sequence (DNA): TGTGCCAGCAGCTTTTTATTCAGGAACACTGAAGCTTTCTTT.

The rearrangement links TRBV14 to TRBJ2-2; tentatively, D is TRBD1 (6 bases). The V end lost 5 bases, the J end lost 3 bases, and 16 bases lay between the germline ends. The germline CDR1 and CDR2 sequences are SGHDN and FVKESK. The CDR3 has 16 amino acids. This CDR3 is CASSSGQLKYTGELFF. The CDR3 nucleotides read TGTGCCAGCAGCTCTGGACAGCTCAAGTACACCGGGGAGCTGTTTTTT.

The gene calls are TRBV19 and TRBJ2-2, with 10 bases identical to TRBD2. V gave up 2 bases and J gave up 5 bases; unmatched junction bases: 11. Germline loops: CDR1 LNHDA, CDR2 SQIVND (reference sequence). The CDR3 loop spans 18 amino acids. The DNA of the CDR3 is TGTGCCAGTAGTATATCGCCCCGTACTAGCGGGAAGACCGGGGAGCTGTTTTTT. Translation gives CASSISPRTSGKTGELFF.

The chain couples TRBV4-3 to TRBJ1-1; 7 bases are a match to TRBD1. This CDR3 region has 14 residues. V dropped 2 bases and J dropped 1; count of bases not matched to a gene: 1. CDR1 LGHNA and CDR2 YSLEER come from the germline V gene. This CDR3 is CASSQWTGNTEAFF. CDR3 coding DNA: TGCGCCAGCAGCCAATGGACAGGGAACACTGAAGCTTTCTTT.

The rearrangement links TRBV10-3 to TRBJ1-2, with D maybe TRBD1 (5 bases). Germline CDR1 and CDR2: ENHRY and SYGVKD. This CDR3 is built from 13 residues. The V gene lost 6 bases and the J gene lost 4 bases, with 12 bases spanning the gap. The CDR3 DNA reads as TGTGCCATCAGCCAAGACAGCCTCTATGGCTACACCTTC. This translates into CAISQDSLYGYTF.

The sample holds a few counts of this clone. The chain has TRBV9 and TRBJ2-1; 10 bases align to TRBD2. CDR1 SGDLS and CDR2 YYNGEE come from the germline V gene. V dropped 1 base and J dropped 8; count of bases not matched to a gene: 6. This CDR3 is built from 15 residues. CDR3 nucleotides: TGTGCCAGCAGCGTATCTAGCGGGAGAGTCGATGAGCAGTTCTTC. Its protein is CASSVSSGRVDEQFF.

This chain connects TRBV30 to TRBJ2-1; 7 bases line up with TRBD1. The germline gives CDR1 GTSNPN, CDR2 SVGIG (reference sequence). This CDR3 is built from 14 residues. Trimming removed 7 bases from V and 3 bases from J; junction bases left unmatched: 9. The CDR3 region has the DNA TGTGCCTCGGCTGAGGGGGCTGGCTACAATGAGCAGTTCTTC. As protein: CASAEGAGYNEQFF. The complete variable domain, with remaining parts taken from reference TRBV30 and TRBJ2-1, reads SQTIHQWPATLVQPVGSPLSLECTVEGTSNPNLYWYRQAAGRGLQLLFYSVGIGQISSEVPQNLSASRPQDRQFILSSKKLLLSDSGFYLCASAEGAGYNEQFFGPGTRLTVL.

The V and J genes are TRBV18 and TRBJ2-3; D is possibly TRBD2 (6 bases). The germline gives CDR1 KGHSH, CDR2 LQKENI. This CDR3 has 15 residues. Between the trimmed V and J ends, which lost 3 bases and 6 bases, there was a span of 16 bases. CDR3 nucleotide sequence: TGTGCCAGCTCACCCCTCCCGGGAGCCGCGGATACGCAGTATTTT. Amino acid sequence: CASSPLPGAADTQYF.

CDR3 nucleotides: TGCAGCGTTGAAGGGACAGGGGCAAACACTGAAGCTTTCTTT. Protein: CSVEGTGANTEAFF. The rearrangement uses TRBV29-1 and TRBJ1-1; 9 positions match TRBD1. CDR1 is SQVTM, CDR2 ANQGSEA, per germline. This CDR3 is 14 amino acids long. V was clipped by 1 base and J by 2 bases; unmatched bases: 2.

As concerns this clone: This CDR3 is also generated by other DNA sequences in the sample. The J gene is TRBJ2-7, the V gene TRBV28; 7 bases are a match to TRBD2. The V segment lost 6 bases and the J segment 4 bases; nucleotides outside the gene matches: 6. Germline V gene data show CDR1 as MDHEN and CDR2 as SYDVKM. The CDR3 contains 13 residues. The CDR3 loop is CASSPSGQYEQYF. CDR3 in DNA: TGTGCCAGCAGCCCTAGCGGCCAGTACGAGCAGTACTTC. Filled out from reference TRBV28 and TRBJ2-7, the complete variable domain reads DVKVTQSSRYLVKRTGEKVFLECVQDMDHENMFWYRQDPGLGLRLIYFSYDVKMKEKGDIPEGYSVSREKKERFSLILESASTNQTSMYLCASSPSGQYEQYFGPGTRLTVT.

About this clone itself: Mismatch with germline at one junction end may stem from a read error. The CDR3 region is CASNPTGNAEAFF. The CDR3 DNA sequence: TGTGCCAGCAACCCGACAGGGAACGCTGAAGCTTTCTTT. The gene calls are TRBV6-5 and TRBJ1-1; 7 bases map to TRBD1. This CDR3 is 13 amino acids long. Germline CDR1 MNHEY, CDR2 SVGAGI.

The rearrangement joins TRBV21-1 to TRBJ2-1; the table's D call TRBD2 went unverified against the DNA. TRBV21-1 is noted as a pseudogene. The CDR3 is 17 amino acids. This CDR3 is CASSKALSGRGYNEQFF. As DNA, the CDR3 is TGTGCCAGCAGCAAAGCGCTCAGCGGGAGGGGCTACAATGAGCAGTTCTTC.

This chain connects TRBV6-6 to TRBJ1-1; possible D gene TRBD1, 6 bases. CDR3 length: 14 amino acids. Germline V gene lookup returns CDR1 MNHNY and CDR2 SVGAGI (reference sequence). V was clipped by 4 bases and J by 3 bases, with 12 bases between them. For the CDR3, the DNA is TGTGCCAGCAGTTGGGAGGGGGTTGACACTGAAGCTTTCTTT. This translates into CASSWEGVDTEAFF.

This clone was detected only once. The chain is built from TRBV19 and TRBJ2-3; 12 nucleotides align to TRBD2. CDR1 is LNHDA, CDR2 SQIVND, per germline (reference sequence). This CDR3 comprises 16 residues. V was clipped by 5 bases and J by 0 bases; unmatched bases: 3. DNA of the CDR3: TGTGCCAGTAGTCTAGCGGGAGGGCCAAGCACAGATACGCAGTATTTT. As protein: CASSLAGGPSTDTQYF.

This chain connects TRBV4-3 to TRBJ2-1, with TRBD2 matching over 7 bases. The CDR3 has 18 amino acids. After removal of 2 bases from V and 0 bases from J, the junction contained 10 bases not matched to a gene. Germline assignment: CDR1 LGHNA and CDR2 YSLEER. CDR3 loop: CASSQSIVGGSSYNEQFF. In DNA, the CDR3 is TGCGCCAGCAGCCAATCTATCGTCGGGGGGAGCTCCTACAATGAGCAGTTCTTC.

V gene TRBV5-6 combines with J gene TRBJ2-3, with D possibly TRBD2 on 7 matching bases. CDR1 SGHDT and CDR2 YYEEEE come from the germline V gene. The V end lost 4 bases, the J end lost 2 bases, and 26 bases lay between the germline ends. The CDR3 contains 19 residues. The CDR3 nucleotides are TGTGCCAGCAGCGGGGGAGGTCGGGGGGCCGATAGGTACACAGATACGCAGTATTTT. Translating it yields CASSGGGRGADRYTDTQYF.

J is TRBJ2-7 and V is TRBV28, with 11 bases matching TRBD2. Germline V lookup: CDR1 MDHEN, CDR2 SYDVKM. The ends lost 5 bases at V and 3 bases at J; junction bases unmatched: 12. This CDR3 comprises 17 residues. This CDR3 reads CASSASGLAENFYEQYF. In DNA form, the CDR3 reads TGTGCCAGCAGTGCCTCGGGACTAGCGGAGAACTTCTACGAGCAGTACTTC. Supplemented by reference TRBV28 and TRBJ2-7, the full variable domain reads DVKVTQSSRYLVKRTGEKVFLECVQDMDHENMFWYRQDPGLGLRLIYFSYDVKMKEKGDIPEGYSVSREKKERFSLILESASTNQTSMYLCASSASGLAENFYEQYFGPGTRLTVT.

As DNA, the CDR3 is TGTGCCTGGAAGACTAGCGGCACAGATACGCAGTATTTT. Its protein product is CAWKTSGTDTQYF. The chain has TRBV30 and TRBJ2-3; 8 nucleotides agree with TRBD2. CDR3 size: 13 residues. J lost 1 base, V lost 4 bases, and 1 base had no gene match. Germline lookup yields CDR1 GTSNPN and CDR2 SVGIG (reference sequence).

The J gene is TRBJ2-1, the V gene TRBV7-9; weak D call: TRBD1 (5 bases). Looked up from germline, CDR1 is SEHNR and CDR2 is FQNEAQ (reference sequence). The CDR3 contains 16 residues. V was pared by 3 bases and J by 1 base, with 13 bases between. CDR3 bases: TGTGCCAGCAGCTTGATAGGGGCAGGGTCCTACAATGAGCAGTTCTTC. Protein: CASSLIGAGSYNEQFF.

The chain is built from TRBV7-2 and TRBJ2-5; D is undetermined. The V gene lost 2 bases and the J gene lost 5 bases, with 6 bases spanning the gap. In germline, CDR1 is SGHTA, CDR2 FQGNSA. The CDR3 length is 12 residues. This CDR3 is CASSLSEETQYF. As DNA, the CDR3 is TGTGCCAGCAGCTTATCTGAGGAGACCCAGTACTTC.